The rows below give T cell receptor beta chains drawn from one sample of a study of CD8 T cells in Susac syndrome. TCRdb re-called the immunoSEQ multiplex PCR reads with MiXCR, one entry per CDR3 protein. The sample contains about 180,000 distinct CDR3 sequences, approximately 95% of which appear only once. The sequencing sample was made of CD4+ T cells from PBMCs. The receptors here all came from a human donor with multiple sclerosis. Each CDR3 is given with its conserved first and last residue. Each record gives: V gene, D gene, J gene, clone size, CDR3 protein, CDR3 DNA. The D gene is left open where the match is weak. Only part of the rows carry a size: once, few, many, or a class if the clone is expanded.

TRBV12-3/TRBV12-4	-	TRBJ2-6	-	CASSRTVPLSVLTF	TGTGCCAGCAGCCGGACAGTCCCTTTGAGCGTCCTGACTTTC
TRBV11-2	-	TRBJ2-5	-	CASTSFGETQYF	TGTGCCAGCACGAGCTTTGGGGAGACCCAGTACTTC
TRBV20-1	-	TRBJ2-3	-	CSASAVQRVHPDTQYF	TGCAGTGCTAGCGCAGTCCAGCGGGTGCATCCAGATACGCAGTATTTT
TRBV30	-	TRBJ2-7	-	CAWSFRTYEQYF	TGTGCCTGGAGTTTCCGTACCTACGAGCAGTACTTC
TRBV20-1	-	TRBJ2-1	-	CSASGTNIIYNEQFF	TGCAGTGCTAGTGGGACAAACATTATTTACAATGAGCAGTTCTTC
TRBV5-4	-	TRBJ2-4	-	CASSLDPVSQNIQYF	TGTGCCAGCAGCTTGGACCCTGTCAGTCAAAACATTCAGTACTTC
TRBV7-9	TRBD1	TRBJ1-1	-	CASSRTGVSGTEAFF	TGTGCCAGCAGCCGTACAGGGGTCTCCGGGACTGAAGCTTTCTTT
TRBV5-1	TRBD1	TRBJ1-4	-	CASQPGTGSEKLFF	TGCGCCAGCCAACCCGGGACAGGGAGTGAAAAACTGTTTTTT
TRBV20-1	TRBD1	TRBJ2-7	-	CSAKPLQGSSYEQYF	TGCAGTGCCAAACCCCTACAGGGGAGCTCCTACGAGCAGTACTTC
TRBV28	-	TRBJ1-2	-	CASSPRAIGYTF	TGTGCCAGCAGTCCTAGGGCGATAGGCTACACCTTC
TRBV20-1	TRBD1	TRBJ2-1	-	CNAGTGGRNEQFF	TGCAACGCCGGGACAGGGGGCCGAAATGAGCAGTTCTTC
TRBV7-3	-	TRBJ2-5	few	CASSETVQETQYF	TGTGCCAGCAGCGAGACTGTCCAGGAGACCCAGTACTTC
TRBV7-2	-	TRBJ2-5	-	CASSLAERGLETQYF	TGTGCCAGCAGCTTAGCCGAGAGGGGTTTGGAGACCCAGTACTTC